These T cell receptor beta chains were read from a single sample in a study of brain T cells in children with intractable seizures. Clones were sequenced by immunoSEQ multiplex PCR, and TCRdb holds only the in-frame ones, with some missing. This table holds just under 65,000 clones, 90% to 96% found once. The input for sequencing was peripheral blood, taken at surgery. These receptors came from a boy under three years old with focal cortical dysplasia and intractable seizures. Each CDR3 is given with its conserved first and last residue. Each record gives: V gene, D gene, J gene, CDR3 protein. D genes are given only for firm matches.

TRBV7-2	.	TRBJ2-7	CASSLEGRSYEQYF
TRBV7-2	.	TRBJ1-2	CASSFPGTYGYTF
TRBV2	.	TRBJ2-5	CASSEPQVQETQYF
TRBV7-8	.	TRBJ2-1	CASSLDTGNEQFF
TRBV7-5	.	TRBJ1-1	CVRSLAQMNTEAFF
TRBV10-3	.	TRBJ2-7	CAITGMYF
TRBV7-2	.	TRBJ2-3	CASSSGHGGTLYF
TRBV7-3	TRBD2	TRBJ2-5	CASIQAVRGRAETQYF
TRBV7-6	TRBD2	TRBJ2-5	CASSLASGGFQETQYF
TRBV2	.	TRBJ1-1	CASRSSWNTEAFF
TRBV2	.	TRBJ1-2	CASSGLNTYGYTF
TRBV4-2	.	TRBJ2-3	CASSHLLPGLGPDTQYF
TRBV19	TRBD2	TRBJ2-3	CASRRLAGALDTQYF
TRBV16	.	TRBJ1-3	CASSQSGSGNTIYF
TRBV28	TRBD2	TRBJ2-3	CASTLGLAEVTDTQYF
TRBV5-1	.	TRBJ1-4	CASSLGPGGEKLFF
TRBV5-5	.	TRBJ2-7	CASSLVLATDEQYF
TRBV12-3/TRBV12-4	TRBD1	TRBJ2-7	CASSRDRAYEQYF
TRBV5-4	.	TRBJ2-7	CASSLPGVEQYF
TRBV4-3	.	TRBJ2-7	CASSSLPGRPYEQYF
TRBV7-8	.	TRBJ1-1	CASSSETGPMNTEAFF
TRBV6-2/TRBV6-3	.	TRBJ2-7	CASSRRDGSYEQYF